The present entry profiles one T cell receptor beta chain with its context. The antigen is undetermined. This specimen comes from a study of cytomegalovirus exposure and HLA in healthy donors. Study conclusions and caveats: In an earlier analysis, about 87% or about 30%: the productive usage of most TCR beta V segments.

V shed 1 base and J 3 bases; nucleotides not matched to a gene: 11. The CDR3 spans 18 residues. CDR1 MGHRA and CDR2 YSYEKL come from the germline V gene. 13 Jbeta primers and 60 Vbeta primers were used for the PCR. Generated by immunoSEQ multiplex PCR, the TCRdb table keeps only in-frame clones and is missing some. In the table there are tens of thousands of clones, 60% to 80% of which are singletons. This sequence originates from a young man in good health and CMV-seronegative. This chain connects TRBV4-1 to TRBJ2-2, with TRBD1 matching 7 bases. The sequenced material came from PBMCs. The chain's CDR3 is CASSQAPIPGQYTGELFF. In nucleotides, the CDR3 is TGCGCCAGCAGCCAAGCCCCGATCCCGGGACAGTACACCGGGGAGCTGTTTTTT.